This is a list of T cell receptor beta chains from one sample in a study of memory CD4+ T cells and cytomegalovirus serostatus. TCRdb's table, derived via immunoSEQ multiplex PCR, lists solely in-frame clones and lacks some. The sample has around 63,000 clones; over 70% are singletons. Material for sequencing was memory CD4+ T cells from blood. Every receptor here comes from an adult in good health and CMV-seronegative. Some clones in this sample may be carry-over from other donors' samples. The CDR3 runs from the conserved cysteine through the conserved F or W.

>TRBV7-8|TRBJ2-5
CASSLDANVGYWAQETQYF
>TRBV5-1|TRBJ1-2
CASSLIQTGQGGYTF
>TRBV6-5|TRBJ1-2
CASSSTGRGNYGYTF
>TRBV29-1|TRBJ1-1
CSVEDPQGANTEAFF
>TRBV28|TRBJ2-7
CASSLFIGLVERTGYEQYF
>TRBV7-2|TRBJ2-7
CASSLGTRGYEQYF
>TRBV5-1|TRBJ1-2
CASSAYRVGYTF
>TRBV9|TRBJ2-1
CASSGGWGGENNEQFF
>TRBV7-9|TRBJ2-1
CASSIRGRSNNEQFF
>TRBV28|TRBJ2-1
CASSPGRDVNNEQFF
>TRBV5-5|TRBJ2-3
CASSRRDRTTDTQYF
>TRBV4-1|TRBJ2-5
CASSQDGTEAAETQYF
>TRBV9|TRBJ2-7
CASSDGGTGGSYEQYF
>TRBV5-1|TRBJ2-2
CASSLLAGGSNTGELFF
>TRBV11-2|TRBJ1-1
CASSLDLGTMNTEAFF
>TRBV30|TRBJ2-3
CAWRLVGDTQYF
>TRBV6-6|TRBJ2-7
CASSDPPGTRDEEQYF
>TRBV5-1|TRBJ1-4
CASRGQATNEKLFF
>TRBV4-3|TRBJ1-2
CASSQDPDRGGYTF
>TRBV27|TRBJ1-1
CASSFGQKNTEAFF
>TRBV15|TRBJ2-6
CATKKNTGSGANVLTF
>TRBV18|TRBJ2-1
CASSPGTSGGSRYNEQFF
>TRBV4-1|TRBJ1-1
CASSQIGINTEAFF
>TRBV9|TRBJ1-2
CASSEGQVNNYGYTF
>TRBV7-9|TRBJ1-5
CASSLGDLAQPQHF
>TRBV19|TRBJ2-7
CASSITNRGYEQYF
>TRBV2|TRBJ2-6
CASKDRRSGANVLTF
>TRBV6-6|TRBJ1-5
CASSTRQGKGAQPQHF
>TRBV19|TRBJ1-2
CATQTGGGYGYTF
>TRBV28|TRBJ1-4
CASSLGQDNEKLFF
>TRBV13|TRBJ2-5
CASSLERQETQYF
>TRBV28|TRBJ2-3
CASSFETGLTDTQYF
>TRBV5-4|TRBJ2-3
CASSTGGRVSDTQYF
>TRBV7-2|TRBJ2-2
CASSLSRDTGELFF
>TRBV28|TRBJ2-1
CASSFISGTFYNEQFF
>TRBV2|TRBJ2-7
CASSARSGGAVYEQYF
>TRBV28|TRBJ1-3
CASSRQGSGNTIYF
>TRBV27|TRBJ2-1
CASSLLGLESNEQFF
>TRBV5-1|TRBJ1-2
CASSLSVDSFYGYTF
>TRBV2|TRBJ1-2
CASTYNGGAGYTF
>TRBV10-3|TRBJ2-7
CAISEVLAGGFYEQYF
>TRBV11-2|TRBJ1-2
CASSPRTGGSGYTF
>TRBV28|TRBJ1-5
CASSGGGFGNQPQHF
>TRBV4-1|TRBJ2-5
CASSLRLAGTSGQETQYF
>TRBV5-4|TRBJ1-2
CASSLVTGGYTF
>TRBV19|TRBJ1-4
CASRGTLNNEKLFF
>TRBV7-2|TRBJ1-2
CASSRTIGYTF
>TRBV6-1|TRBJ1-2
CASSEATGRAPYGYTF
>TRBV28|TRBJ1-4
CASSRSGQGWEKLFF
>TRBV6-5|TRBJ1-5
CASSYRTQPQHF
>TRBV4-1|TRBJ2-2
CASSHKGLAGGTGELFF
>TRBV2|TRBJ2-2
CASSSLAGAGGELFF
>TRBV15|TRBJ2-1
CATSREGVGSYNEQFF
>TRBV5-4|TRBJ1-1
CASSLPHRGTEAFF
>TRBV29-1|TRBJ1-1
CSVEDHIGQTKAFF
>TRBV4-1|TRBJ2-5
CASSRPGGLAGGIQETQYF